Each of the 25 T cell receptor beta chains below was sequenced from the same sample in a study of Ad26.COV2.S vaccination and SARS-CoV-2 variants. Regarding treatment: about 20 received Ad26.COV2.S at low or high dose, single or two shots; roughly five received placebo; per-sample allocation not given. Repertoires come from day 63 after the first vaccine or placebo injection. TCRdb's copy holds only in-frame clones and misses some; the assay was immunoSEQ multiplex PCR. The data contain 350,000 to 450,000 clones, approximately 90% of them singletons. Sequences were derived from peripheral blood, sampled in a trial of Ad26.COV2.S vaccine versus placebo. These TCRs come from a person aged 18-65 years who received the Ad26.COV2.S COVID-19 vaccine or a placebo.

The V gene is TRBV5-6, the J gene TRBJ2-7; tentative D call: TRBD1 (5 bases). V was clipped by 4 bases and J by 7 bases, with 12 bases between them. The CDR3 loop spans 12 amino acids. Germline V lookup: CDR1 SGHDT, CDR2 YYEEEE. The CDR3 DNA sequence: TGTGCCAGCAGCCCCCAGGGCGAGGAGCAGTACTTC. Protein sequence: CASSPQGEEQYF. Complete variable domain (other parts from reference TRBV5-6 and TRBJ2-7): DAGVTQSPTHLIKTRGQQVTLRCSPKSGHDTVSWYQQALGQGPQFIFQYYEEEERQRGNFPDRFSGHQFPNYSSELNVNALLLGDSALYLCASSPQGEEQYFGPGTRLTVT.

The chain couples TRBV5-1 to TRBJ2-3, with D perhaps matching TRBD2 (6 bases). CDR3 length: 14 amino acids. The germline V gene has CDR1 SGHRS and CDR2 YFSETQ. V was shortened by 7 bases and J by 1 base, with 13 bases between the two germline ends. The CDR3 region is CASRAGSGTDTQYF. CDR3 coding DNA: TGCGCCAGCCGGGCGGGATCGGGCACAGATACGCAGTATTTT. Full variable domain (outside the CDR3, taken from reference TRBV5-1 and TRBJ2-3): KAGVTQTPRYLIKTRGQQVTLSCSPISGHRSVSWYQQTPGQGLQFLFEYFSETQRNKGNFPGRFSGRQFSNSRSEMNVSTLELGDSALYLCASRAGSGTDTQYFGPGTRLTVL.

The CDR3 DNA reads TGTGCCAGCAGCCTGGGGGTATGGAATGAGCAGTTCTTC. Encoded protein: CASSLGVWNEQFF. V usage is TRBV11-3 and J usage is TRBJ2-1; D may correspond to TRBD1 or TRBD2 (5 bases each). The CDR3 consists of 13 residues. The germline CDR1 and CDR2 sequences are SGHNT and YENEEA. Trimming took off 5 bases at V and 7 bases at J, with 12 bases between the two ends.

The chain is built from TRBV6-1 and TRBJ2-4; D perhaps matches TRBD1 (5 bases). CDR3 length equals 15 residues. The V and J ends lost 2 bases and 1 base respectively, with 9 bases between them. The germline CDR1 and CDR2 sequences are MNHNS and SASEGT. Here the CDR3 reads CASSERPGAKNIQYF. The CDR3 DNA sequence: TGTGCCAGCAGTGAACGCCCAGGGGCCAAAAACATTCAGTACTTC.

The V gene is TRBV11-2, the J gene TRBJ1-6, with D unresolved. The CDR3 consists of 14 residues. Germline CDR1 reads SGHAT; CDR2 reads FQNNGV. With 5 bases removed from V and 6 bases from J, the gap between germline ends came to 11 bases. This CDR3 is CASSPDGFNSPLHF. Written as DNA, the CDR3 is TGTGCCAGCAGCCCCGACGGGTTTAATTCACCCCTCCACTTT. Variable domain in full (rest from reference TRBV11-2 and TRBJ1-6): EAGVAQSPRYKIIEKRQSVAFWCNPISGHATLYWYQQILGQGPKLLIQFQNNGVVDDSQLPKDRFSAERLKGVDSTLKIQPAKLEDSAVYLCASSPDGFNSPLHFGNGTRLTVT.

The gene calls are TRBV29-1 and TRBJ2-1; TRBD2 matches 9 bases. J lost 1 base, V lost 1 base, and 5 bases had no gene match. This CDR3 has 16 amino acids. The germline V gene has CDR1 SQVTM and CDR2 ANQGSEA. The CDR3 sequence: CSVEGGAGGSYNEQFF. CDR3 DNA sequence: TGCAGCGTTGAAGGAGGAGCGGGAGGTTCCTACAATGAGCAGTTCTTC.

V is TRBV4-3 and J is TRBJ2-7; 7 bases match TRBD2. The CDR3 is made up of 14 amino acids. Trimming cost V 0 bases and J 5 bases; bases outside gene matches: 4. The germline CDR1 and CDR2 sequences are LGHNA and YSLEER. The CDR3 region is CASSQEGRDHEQYF. The CDR3 DNA follows: TGCGCCAGCAGCCAAGAGGGGAGGGACCACGAGCAGTACTTC.

The chain uses TRBV15 and TRBJ2-3; D is unclear. Germline assignment: CDR1 LNHNV and CDR2 YYDKDF (reference sequence). The CDR3 has 15 amino acids. V gave up 3 bases and J gave up 0 bases, with 10 bases separating them. The CDR3 coding sequence is TGTGCCACCAGCAGCGGGCGAATAAGCACAGATACGCAGTATTTT. This encodes CATSSGRISTDTQYF.

Regarding this clone: The junction differs from germline at one of its ends, possibly a read error. The V gene is TRBV6-5, the J gene TRBJ1-2; 7 bases are a match to TRBD1. CDR3 length: 15 amino acids. Per germline, CDR1 MNHEY and CDR2 SVGAGI. The CDR3 nucleotides are TGTGCCAGCAGCTACTCAGGACAGGCGGGCTATGGCTACACCTTC. Translating gives CASSYSGQAGYGYTF.

The chain carries TRBV12-3 or TRBV12-4 and TRBJ2-5; D call uncertain. CDR3 size: 13 residues. Trimming shortened V by 6 bases and J by 2 bases, and 10 bases separated the two germline ends. The CDR3 DNA reads TGTGCCAGCAGCGCACCCTTACAAGAGACCCAGTACTTC. This encodes CASSAPLQETQYF.

V is TRBV7-2 and J is TRBJ2-4; TRBD2 might be the D (7 bases). V was clipped by 1 base and J by 3 bases, with 16 bases between them. The CDR3 runs to 17 residues. Germline CDR1 and CDR2: SGHTA and FQGNSA. The CDR3: CASSLEIGEGGKNIQYF. CDR3 nucleotide sequence: TGTGCCAGCAGCTTAGAAATAGGGGAGGGGGGCAAAAACATTCAGTACTTC.

J is TRBJ2-2 and V is TRBV18; TRBD1 aligns across 10 bases. This CDR3 is built from 16 residues. V shed 3 bases, J shed 3 bases, and the junction held 4 bases outside the gene matches. Per germline, CDR1 KGHSH and CDR2 LQKENI. Written as DNA, the CDR3 is TGTGCCAGCTCACCCCTGGGGACAGGGGACACCGGGGAGCTGTTTTTT. Translating gives CASSPLGTGDTGELFF.

V and J are TRBV11-3 and TRBJ2-7, with a weak D call TRBD2 (6 bases). V was trimmed by 5 bases and J by 5 bases, leaving 19 bases between them. The germline V gene encodes CDR1 SGHNT and CDR2 YENEEA. The length of the CDR3 is 15 residues. The CDR3 here is CASSPETRWGNEQYF. The CDR3 region has the DNA TGTGCCAGCAGCCCCGAGACTAGATGGGGAAACGAGCAGTACTTC. Full variable domain (rest looked up from reference TRBV11-3 and TRBJ2-7): EAGVVQSPRYKIIEKKQPVAFWCNPISGHNTLYWYLQNLGQGPELLIRYENEEAVDDSQLPKDRFSAERLKGVDSTLKIQPAELGDSAVYLCASSPETRWGNEQYFGPGTRLTVT.

The CDR3 sequence is CASSVVKWGSGANVLTF. As DNA, the CDR3 is TGTGCCAGCAGCGTAGTTAAATGGGGATCCGGGGCCAACGTCCTGACTTTC. The chain joins TRBV9 to TRBJ2-6; D call uncertain. The germline V gene has CDR1 SGDLS and CDR2 YYNGEE. This CDR3 region has 17 residues. Trimming removed 0 bases from V and 4 bases from J, with 14 bases in between.

This clone came up once. The CDR3 bases are TGTGCCAGCAGAACCGGGACAGGGACCGGGGAGCTGTTTTTT. It yields the protein CASRTGTGTGELFF. The chain combines TRBV28 with TRBJ2-2; TRBD1 agrees at 9 bases. This CDR3 has 14 residues. J lost 5 bases, V lost 6 bases, and 4 bases had no gene match. Per the germline V gene, CDR1 is MDHEN and CDR2 is SYDVKM.

The chain links TRBV9 to TRBJ2-5, with 8 bases lining up with TRBD2. V shed 4 bases, J shed 4 bases, and the junction held 15 bases outside the gene matches. This CDR3 has 17 amino acids. Germline V gives CDR1 SGDLS, CDR2 YYNGEE. The CDR3: CASSTRGSGSGGETQYF. Written as DNA, the CDR3 is TGTGCCAGCAGCACCCGGGGGAGCGGGAGTGGAGGAGAGACCCAGTACTTC. Supplemented by reference TRBV9 and TRBJ2-5, the full variable domain reads DSGVTQTPKHLITATGQRVTLRCSPRSGDLSVYWYQQSLDQGLQFLIQYYNGEERAKGNILERFSAQQFPDLHSELNLSSLELGDSALYFCASSTRGSGSGGETQYFGPGTRLLVL.

This chain links TRBV18 with TRBJ2-1; maybe TRBD2 (5 bases). Trimming stripped 3 bases from V and 0 bases from J, with 9 bases between. The CDR3 has 15 residues. Germline CDR1 KGHSH, CDR2 LQKENI. The CDR3 bases are TGTGCCAGCTCACCTGTAGCGAGCTCCTACAATGAGCAGTTCTTC. It yields the protein CASSPVASSYNEQFF. The variable domain in full, completed from reference TRBV18 and TRBJ2-1, reads NAGVMQNPRHLVRRRGQEARLRCSPMKGHSHVYWYRQLPEEGLKFMVYLQKENIIDESGMPKERFSAEFPKEGPSILRIQQVVRGDSAAYFCASSPVASSYNEQFFGPGTRLTVL.

The V and J genes are TRBV7-9 and TRBJ2-1; 7 bases are shared with TRBD1. Germline CDR1 SEHNR, CDR2 FQNEAQ (reference sequence). V dropped 0 bases and J dropped 0; count of bases not matched to a gene: 8. CDR3 length equals 18 residues. CDR3 coding DNA: TGTGCCAGCAGCTTAGCCCCCACAGGGGTTGGCTCCTACAATGAGCAGTTCTTC. This encodes CASSLAPTGVGSYNEQFF.

V and J are TRBV7-9 and TRBJ2-7; 15 bases match TRBD2. The CDR3 spans 16 residues. CDR1 is SEHNR, CDR2 FQNEAQ, per germline (reference sequence). V lost 5 bases and J lost 4; bases outside the gene matches: 6. CDR3: CASSRTSGRAVYEQYF. The CDR3 nucleotides read TGTGCCAGCAGCCGGACTAGCGGGAGGGCCGTTTACGAGCAGTACTTC.

This chain's CDR3 is CAIRPGQVTGNTIYF. Written as DNA, the CDR3 is TGTGCCATCAGGCCGGGACAGGTGACTGGAAACACCATATATTTT. The J gene is TRBJ1-3, the V gene TRBV10-3, with 8 bases matching TRBD1. The J segment lost 2 bases and the V segment lost 6 bases, leaving 6 bases of the junction unmatched. This CDR3 is 15 amino acids long. Germline V CDR1 and CDR2: ENHRY, SYGVKD.

The chain couples TRBV12-3 or TRBV12-4 to TRBJ1-2; D possibly corresponds to TRBD1 (6 bases). Between the trimmed V and J ends, which lost 2 bases and 7 bases, there was a span of 11 bases. The length of the CDR3 is 13 residues. In nucleotides, the CDR3 is TGTGCCAGCAGTTTATGGGGGGCGTCTGGCTACACCTTC. Translated: CASSLWGASGYTF.

This clone is a singleton in its sample. The chain is built from TRBV15 and TRBJ1-5; 10 bases are a match to TRBD1. The germline V gene has CDR1 LNHNV and CDR2 YYDKDF (reference sequence). CDR3 length equals 15 residues. The V and J ends lost 3 bases and 6 bases, in that order; junction bases with no gene match: 5. The CDR3 nucleotides are TGTGCCACCAGCAGTGGGACAGGGGCCCTTCAGCCCCAGCATTTT. This translates into CATSSGTGALQPQHF.

The J gene is TRBJ1-2, the V gene TRBV9, with D possibly being TRBD1 (5 bases). V was shortened by 3 bases and J by 8 bases, with 17 bases between the two germline ends. CDR3 length equals 14 residues. In germline, CDR1 is SGDLS, CDR2 YYNGEE. The CDR3 region has the DNA TGTGCCAGCAGCGCTGACCAGGGAGTTAGCGGCTACACCTTC. Amino acid sequence: CASSADQGVSGYTF.

This chain connects TRBV28 to TRBJ2-7, with D possibly being TRBD2 (6 bases). The CDR3 has 13 residues. Per the germline V gene, CDR1 is MDHEN and CDR2 is SYDVKM. V lost 7 bases and J 0 bases, leaving 10 bases between the germline ends. CDR3 in amino acids: CASTRLDSYEQYF. In DNA, the CDR3 is TGTGCCAGCACTCGACTAGACTCCTACGAGCAGTACTTC.

V usage is TRBV25-1 and J usage is TRBJ2-5; the match to TRBD2 covers 9 bases. CDR3 length: 16 residues. V lost 2 bases, J lost 0 bases, and 4 bases stayed unmatched. Germline CDR1 is MGHDK and CDR2 is SYGVNS. DNA of the CDR3: TGTGCCAGCAGTGAAGCGGCGGGAGGGTACCAAGAGACCCAGTACTTC. It codes for CASSEAAGGYQETQYF.